Listed below are T cell receptor beta chains from one sample, sequenced in a study of blood T cell repertoires in COVID-19. TCRdb's table, derived via immunoSEQ multiplex PCR, lists solely in-frame clones and lacks some. The sample lists approximately 170,000 clones, around 83% occurring once. The sequenced sample consisted of peripheral blood. The source is a man aged 65 to 85 who had recovered from COVID-19. Both conserved end residues are part of each CDR3. The D gene is left open where the match is weak. Only some rows state a clone size, as once, few, many or a class for expanded clones.

V gene	clone size	D gene	J gene	CDR3 DNA	CDR3 protein
TRBV6-5	NA	NA	TRBJ1-1	TGTGCCACCGAGGGACATGCAGAAGCTTTCTTT	CATEGHAEAFF
TRBV27	NA	TRBD2	TRBJ2-7	TGTGCCAGCAGTTGCCTAACTGGGACTAGCGGGAGGTACGAGCAGTACTTC	CASSCLTGTSGRYEQYF
TRBV3-1/TRBV3-2	NA	NA	TRBJ2-7	TGTGCCAGCAGCCAAGGGGGCACCCACGAGCAGTACTTC	CASSQGGTHEQYF
TRBV7-2	NA	TRBD2	TRBJ2-1	TGTGCCAGCAGCATAAGCGGGGCTAGGTGGAATGAGCAGTTCTTC	CASSISGARWNEQFF
TRBV19	NA	NA	TRBJ2-2	TGTGCCAGTAGCCTGTTCTTGGGGAGTAACACCGGGGAGCTGTTTTTT	CASSLFLGSNTGELFF
TRBV29-1	NA	NA	TRBJ2-6	TGCAGCGCCGGTGACACGGCCAACGTCCTGACTTTC	CSAGDTANVLTF
TRBV30	NA	TRBD2	TRBJ2-1	TGTGCCTGGAGCGCTGGGACTAGCGGGACACGGGATGAGCAGTTCTTC	CAWSAGTSGTRDEQFF
TRBV12-3/TRBV12-4	NA	NA	TRBJ2-6	TGTGCCAACCGAGGCGCGGGGGCCAACGTCCTGACTTTC	CANRGAGANVLTF
TRBV25-1	NA	NA	TRBJ1-2	TGTGCCAGCAGTGAAGCGCCTAACTATGGCTACACCTTC	CASSEAPNYGYTF
TRBV6-5	NA	TRBD1	TRBJ2-7	TGTGCCAGCAGTCGAGGGGGACAGGACAACTACGAGCAGTACTTC	CASSRGGQDNYEQYF
TRBV5-1	NA	NA	TRBJ1-1	TGCGCCAGTTCTCAAGGGGCGTTGGGGACTGAAGCTTTCTTT	CASSQGALGTEAFF
TRBV5-1	NA	NA	TRBJ1-2	TGCGCCAGCAGCCTGGAATATGACAAAAATGGCTACACCTTC	CASSLEYDKNGYTF
TRBV6-5	NA	TRBD1	TRBJ2-5	TGTGCCAGCAGTTCGGACAGGGGTAGCGAGACCCAGTACTTC	CASSSDRGSETQYF
TRBV11-2	NA	TRBD1	TRBJ2-3	TGTGCCAGCAGCTCCCGGCAGGGGGCTAAGACAGATACGCAGTATTTT	CASSSRQGAKTDTQYF
TRBV5-6	NA	TRBD2	TRBJ2-7	TGTGCCAGCAGCCCAGCGGGAGGGCCGTACGAGCAGTACTTC	CASSPAGGPYEQYF
TRBV5-1	NA	TRBD1	TRBJ2-1	TGCGCCAGCAGCCCGGGACAGACCTCCTACAATGAGCAGTTCTTC	CASSPGQTSYNEQFF
TRBV6-6	NA	NA	TRBJ2-1	TGTGCCAGCCTCACGGGGGTCGGGGTCAATGAGCAGTTCTTC	CASLTGVGVNEQFF
TRBV9	NA	TRBD1	TRBJ2-1	TGTGCCAGCAGCGTGGACAGGGGACTCAATGAGCAGTTCTTC	CASSVDRGLNEQFF
TRBV10-2	NA	TRBD1	TRBJ1-4	TGCGCCAGCAGGGGGACAGGGGGCGATGAAAAACTGTTTTTT	CASRGTGGDEKLFF
TRBV5-6	few	TRBD1	TRBJ1-5	TGTGCCAGCAGCTTGGGACAGGGGGTGGGTCAGCCCCAGCATTTT	CASSLGQGVGQPQHF
TRBV15	NA	TRBD2	TRBJ2-1	TGTGCCACCAGCACGAGCGGGAGTATGTACAATGAGCAGTTCTTC	CATSTSGSMYNEQFF
TRBV28	NA	TRBD2	TRBJ2-3	TGTGCCAGCAGATCTAGCGGGAGATTTCGCACAGATACGCAGTATTTT	CASRSSGRFRTDTQYF
TRBV7-3	NA	TRBD1	TRBJ1-2	TGTGCCAGCAGCCCTCAGGGGGACAGGTCTGACTATGGCTACACCTTC	CASSPQGDRSDYGYTF
TRBV5-6	few	TRBD2	TRBJ2-1	TGTGCCAGCAGTTTTAGACTAGCGGGGGACAATGAGCAGTTCTTC	CASSFRLAGDNEQFF
TRBV6-6	NA	NA	TRBJ1-5	TGTGCCAGCAGTTACTCCTCACAGGGCCGGCAGCCCCAGCATTTT	CASSYSSQGRQPQHF
TRBV30	once	NA	TRBJ1-5	TGTGCCTGGAGTGCAACAGGCAGTCAGCCCCAGCATTTT	CAWSATGSQPQHF
TRBV3-1/TRBV3-2	NA	NA	TRBJ2-3	TGTGCCAGCAGAGGAGGCGGGATGTACACAGATACGCAGTATTTT	CASRGGGMYTDTQYF
TRBV5-6	NA	NA	TRBJ2-6	TGTGCCAGCAGCTTCCAACTCCCTGGGGCCAACGTCCTGACTTTC	CASSFQLPGANVLTF
TRBV27	once	NA	TRBJ1-2	TGTGCCAGCAGTTTGGAGGGAAACTATGGCTACACCTTC	CASSLEGNYGYTF
TRBV9	NA	NA	TRBJ1-5	TGTGCCAGCAGCCAGAATAGCAATCAGCCCCAGCATTTT	CASSQNSNQPQHF
TRBV6-2/TRBV6-3	NA	NA	TRBJ1-4	TGTGCCAGCAGTTACCCAGGAAGGGAGGAAAAACTGTTTTTT	CASSYPGREEKLFF
TRBV9	NA	TRBD1	TRBJ1-4	TGTGCCAGCAGCGTAGCTGGACAGGGCCACGAAAAACTGTTTTTT	CASSVAGQGHEKLFF
TRBV16	NA	NA	TRBJ2-5	TGTGCCAGCAGCCAATATCCTCAAGAGACCCAGTACTTC	CASSQYPQETQYF
TRBV5-1	NA	TRBD1	TRBJ2-7	TGCGCCAGCAGCTTGGAACCGGACAGGGAAGGCGAGCAGTACTTC	CASSLEPDREGEQYF
TRBV11-2	NA	NA	TRBJ1-4	TGTGCCAGCAGCTTACAGACTGTTGAAAAACTGTTTTTT	CASSLQTVEKLFF
TRBV7-3	few	NA	TRBJ2-2	TGTGCCAGCAAAGAAGGAGGCGGGAACGGCGGGGAGCTGTTTTTT	CASKEGGGNGGELFF
TRBV19	NA	TRBD2	TRBJ2-1	TGTGCCAGTAGTATAAAACTAGCGGGAGCTGAGCAGTTCTTC	CASSIKLAGAEQFF
TRBV7-6	NA	NA	TRBJ2-1	TGTGCCAGCAGCTTAGCAGGGGCCGCCGATGAGCAGTTCTTC	CASSLAGAADEQFF
TRBV5-1	NA	TRBD1	TRBJ1-5	TGCGCCAGCAGACCCGGACAGGGGGCAGGACAGCCCCAGCATTTT	CASRPGQGAGQPQHF
TRBV11-3	few	TRBD1	TRBJ2-2	TGTGCCAGCGGGACAGGGAACACCGGGGAGCTGTTTTTT	CASGTGNTGELFF
TRBV29-1	few	NA	TRBJ2-1	TGCAGCGCCTCGGAGGGGTCAAGCTCCTACAATGAGCAGTTCTTC	CSASEGSSSYNEQFF
TRBV2	NA	TRBD1	TRBJ1-1	TGTGCCAGCAGTCACAGGGGCACTGAAGCTTTCTTT	CASSHRGTEAFF
TRBV27	NA	TRBD2	TRBJ2-5	TGTGCCAGCAGTTTTCGGTCAGCGGGAGCTTTGGAGACCCAGTACTTC	CASSFRSAGALETQYF
TRBV5-5	NA	TRBD1	TRBJ2-7	TGTGCCAGCACAAATGCGGGGGACAGGGGAACCTACGAGCAGTACTTC	CASTNAGDRGTYEQYF
TRBV11-2	NA	TRBD1	TRBJ1-2	TGTGCCAGCAGCATTCAGGGGGAATATGGCTACACCTTC	CASSIQGEYGYTF
TRBV24-1	NA	NA	TRBJ2-5	TGTGCCACCGGGGATTCAGGGGGGGAGACCCAGTACTTC	CATGDSGGETQYF
TRBV5-1	NA	TRBD1	TRBJ2-7	TGCGCCAGCAGCTTCGGACAGGGGAGGTACGAGCAGTACTTC	CASSFGQGRYEQYF
TRBV19	NA	NA	TRBJ1-5	TGTGCCAGTCAGACTACGTGGACCGTTCTCAATCAGCCCCAGCATTTT	CASQTTWTVLNQPQHF
TRBV7-9	NA	TRBD1	TRBJ2-1	TGTGCCAGCAGAGGACAGGGGGCCTACAATGAGCAGTTCTTC	CASRGQGAYNEQFF
TRBV5-1	NA	TRBD1	TRBJ2-6	TGCGCCAGCAGCTTGGGAACCGGGACAGGGCTTAGAAATGGGGCCAACGTCCTGACTTTC	CASSLGTGTGLRNGANVLTF
TRBV6-2/TRBV6-3	NA	NA	TRBJ2-7	TGTGCCAGCAGCCCGGGGGCGAGAGAGCAGTACTTC	CASSPGAREQYF
TRBV15	few	TRBD1	TRBJ1-1	TGTGCCACCAGCAACTGGGACAGGGGGCTTGGGAGCACTGAAGCTTTCTTT	CATSNWDRGLGSTEAFF